The clone carrying this T cell receptor beta chain has a handful of counts. The antigen is not known. Germline CDR1 KGHSH, CDR2 LQKENI. V trimming: 3 bases; J trimming: 9 bases; junction bases outside the gene matches: 9. This CDR3 has 15 amino acids. The entry originates in a study of cytomegalovirus exposure and HLA in healthy donors. Turning to the study itself: From 150 million to 200 million T cells, an earlier analysis saw some 120 million unique TCR beta sequences. Findings and limits, study-wide: A missense variant in DCLRE1C was later tied to TCR beta V- and J-gene trimming.

13 Jbeta primers and 60 Vbeta primers were used for the PCR. TCRdb keeps only in-frame clones here, not all; method: immunoSEQ multiplex PCR. The data show around 92,000 clones, around 81% seen once. The sequence was collected from a man aged 18-30 years in good health and CMV-seronegative. This chain connects TRBV18 to TRBJ2-1, with TRBD1 matching 9 bases. Material for sequencing was PBMCs. The CDR3 region is CASSPIGQGIVEQFF. CDR3 nucleotide sequence: TGTGCCAGCTCACCGATAGGACAGGGGATAGTTGAGCAGTTCTTC.